The text below deals with one T cell receptor beta chain. It was with 60 Vbeta and 13 Jbeta primers that the PCR ran. Profiling relied on immunoSEQ multiplex PCR, and the TCRdb table lists in-frame clones only, not all of them. The sample has 130,000 to 150,000 clones, about 80% seen once. This entry comes from a study of cytomegalovirus exposure and HLA in healthy donors. The CDR3 contains 17 residues. Germline V gene lookup returns CDR1 SEHNR and CDR2 FQNEAQ (reference sequence). The V gene end was trimmed by 0 bases and the J gene end by 2 bases; junction bases not matched to a gene: 5. This sequence joins TRBV7-9 and TRBJ1-4; TRBD1 aligns across 8 bases. Sequencing was done on a sample of PBMCs. The sequence was collected from a male donor in good health and CMV-seropositive. In nucleotides, the CDR3 is TGTGCCAGCAGCTTAGCTCAGGGGGCGAGGACTAATGAAAAACTGTTTTTT. Protein: CASSLAQGARTNEKLFF. The full variable domain, in which reference TRBV7-9 and TRBJ1-4 provide the parts outside the CDR3, is DTGVSQNPRHKITKRGQNVTFRCDPISEHNRLYWYRQTLGQGPEFLTYFQNEAQLEKSRLLSDRFSAERPKGSFSTLEIQRTEQGDSAMYLCASSLAQGARTNEKLFFGSGTQLSVL.